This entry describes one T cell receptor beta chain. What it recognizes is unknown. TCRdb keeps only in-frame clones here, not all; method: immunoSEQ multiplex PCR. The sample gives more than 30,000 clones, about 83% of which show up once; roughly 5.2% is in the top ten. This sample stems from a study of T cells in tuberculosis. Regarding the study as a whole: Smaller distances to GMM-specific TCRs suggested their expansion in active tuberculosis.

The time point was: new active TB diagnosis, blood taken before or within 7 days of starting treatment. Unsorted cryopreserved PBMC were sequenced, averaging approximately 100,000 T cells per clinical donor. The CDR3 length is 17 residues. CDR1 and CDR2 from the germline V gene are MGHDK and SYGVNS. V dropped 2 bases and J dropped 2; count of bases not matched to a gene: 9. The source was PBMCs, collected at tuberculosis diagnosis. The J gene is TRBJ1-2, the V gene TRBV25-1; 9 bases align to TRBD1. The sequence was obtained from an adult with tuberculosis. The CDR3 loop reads CASSEGTGPLLNYGYTF. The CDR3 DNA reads TGTGCCAGCAGTGAAGGGACAGGGCCTTTACTCAACTATGGCTACACCTTC.